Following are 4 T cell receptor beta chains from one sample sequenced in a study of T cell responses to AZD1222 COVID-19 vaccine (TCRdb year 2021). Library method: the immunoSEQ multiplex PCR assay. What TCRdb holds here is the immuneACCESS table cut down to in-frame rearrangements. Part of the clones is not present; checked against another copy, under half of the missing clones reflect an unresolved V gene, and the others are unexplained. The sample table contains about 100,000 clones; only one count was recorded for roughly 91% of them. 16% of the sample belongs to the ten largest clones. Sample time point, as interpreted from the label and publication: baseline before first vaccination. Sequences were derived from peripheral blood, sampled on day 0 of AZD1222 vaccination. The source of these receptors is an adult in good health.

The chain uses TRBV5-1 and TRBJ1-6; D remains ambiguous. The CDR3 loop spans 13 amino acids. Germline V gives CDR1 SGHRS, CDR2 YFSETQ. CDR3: CSNKGGLGSPLHF. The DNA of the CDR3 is TGCTCTAACAAGGGTGGGCTGGGTTCACCCCTCCACTTT.

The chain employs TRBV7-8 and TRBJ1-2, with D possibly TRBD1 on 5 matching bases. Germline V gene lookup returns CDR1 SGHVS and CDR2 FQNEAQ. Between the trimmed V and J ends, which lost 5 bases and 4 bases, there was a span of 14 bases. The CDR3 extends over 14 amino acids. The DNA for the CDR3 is TGTGCCAGCAGCAACAGGAGGTTTGTCTATGGCTACACCTTC. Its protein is CASSNRRFVYGYTF.

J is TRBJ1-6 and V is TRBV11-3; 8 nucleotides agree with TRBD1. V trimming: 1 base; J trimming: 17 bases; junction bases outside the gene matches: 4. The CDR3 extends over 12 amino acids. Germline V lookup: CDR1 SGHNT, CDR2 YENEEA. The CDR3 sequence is CASSLGGQAFHF. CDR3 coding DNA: TGTGCCAGCAGCTTAGGGGGACAGGCTTTCCACTTT.

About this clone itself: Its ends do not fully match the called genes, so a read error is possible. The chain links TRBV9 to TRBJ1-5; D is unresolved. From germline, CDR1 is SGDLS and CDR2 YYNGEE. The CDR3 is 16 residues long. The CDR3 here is CASSVGWGGRDQAQHF. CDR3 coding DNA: TGTGCCAGCAGCGTAGGTTGGGGAGGACGGGATCAGGCCCAGCATTTT.